This T cell receptor beta chain originates from a study of T-cell reconstitution after alpha-beta-depleted transplantation in children. Study-level results: Alpha-beta T cells about two months after transplant reportedly derived from several hundred expanded graft clones. T-cell counts and diversity at one year post-transplant came mainly from newly produced T cells. Surviving recipient T cells and thymic progenitors accounted for the high day-60 TCRbeta diversity observed in some patients.

In its sample, this clonotype was seen many times. Its antigen is as yet unknown. V shed 6 bases and J shed 5 bases, with 10 bases lying between them. The CDR3 consists of 12 residues. The germline gives CDR1 DFQATT, CDR2 SNEGSKA (reference sequence). Library preparation (for TCRbeta) was performed with unique molecular identifiers. TCRdb ran MiXCR on the PCR reads and lists one entry per CDR3 protein. The repertoire holds fewer than 750,000 distinct CDR3 sequences, with 23% as singletons. The chain carries TRBV20-1 and TRBJ1-4; D might be TRBD1 (6 bases). The specimen was PBMCs, mostly from graft donor cells, collected 360 days after TCRalphabeta/CD19-depleted stem cell transplant. The receptor was derived from a boy in the first two years of life who had a stem cell transplant for acute myeloid leukemia, so the T cells may come from the graft donor. The CDR3 reads CSAPGQNEKLFF. CDR3 nucleotide sequence: TGCAGTGCCCCAGGACAGAATGAAAAACTGTTTTTT.